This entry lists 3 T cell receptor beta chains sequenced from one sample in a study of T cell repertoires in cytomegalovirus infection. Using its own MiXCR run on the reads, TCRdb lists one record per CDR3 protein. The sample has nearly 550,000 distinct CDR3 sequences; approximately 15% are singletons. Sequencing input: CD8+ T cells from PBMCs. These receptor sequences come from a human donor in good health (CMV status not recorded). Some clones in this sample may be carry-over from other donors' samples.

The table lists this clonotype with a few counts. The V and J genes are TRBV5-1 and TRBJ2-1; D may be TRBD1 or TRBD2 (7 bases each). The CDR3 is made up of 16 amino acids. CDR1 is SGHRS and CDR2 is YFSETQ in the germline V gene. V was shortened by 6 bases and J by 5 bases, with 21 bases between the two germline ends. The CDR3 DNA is TGCGCCAGCATTACCGGCCTGGCAGGGGGGGACAATGAGCAGTTCTTC. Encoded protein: CASITGLAGGDNEQFF.

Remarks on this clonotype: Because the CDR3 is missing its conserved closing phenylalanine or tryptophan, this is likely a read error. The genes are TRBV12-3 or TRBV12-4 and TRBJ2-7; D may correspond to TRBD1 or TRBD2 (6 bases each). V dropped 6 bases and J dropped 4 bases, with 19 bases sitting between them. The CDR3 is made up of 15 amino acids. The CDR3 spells CASSSAGQWVYEQYL. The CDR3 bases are TGTGCCAGCAGCTCCGCGGGACAATGGGTTTACGAGCAGTACTTA.

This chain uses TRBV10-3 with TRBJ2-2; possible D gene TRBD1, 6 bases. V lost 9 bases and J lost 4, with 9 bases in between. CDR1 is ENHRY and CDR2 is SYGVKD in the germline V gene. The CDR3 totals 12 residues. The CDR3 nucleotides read TGTGCCATGCTGACAGGCACCGGGGAGCTGTTTTTT. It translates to CAMLTGTGELFF.